The 2 T cell receptor beta chains presented below share a single source sample, sequenced in a study of OX40 agonist ivuxolimab in advanced cancers. Only in-frame clones appear in the TCRdb table, and some are missing; sequencing was by immunoSEQ multiplex PCR. The sample records about 75,000 clones, roughly 90% being singletons. The sample consisted of CD4+ or CD8+ T cells sorted from blood, taken in a trial of the OX40 agonist ivuxolimab. The receptor source for this set is an adult with an advanced solid tumor such as melanoma, head and neck, liver or kidney cancer.

This clone has only one observation. The chain uses TRBV5-4 and TRBJ2-3; weak D call: TRBD1 (6 bases). V was clipped by 2 bases and J by 2 bases, with 18 bases between them. Germline CDR1 reads SGHNT; CDR2 reads YYREEE (reference sequence). CDR3 size: 17 residues. CDR3 sequence reads: CASSLGQMVRNTDTQYF. In nucleotides, the CDR3 is TGTGCCAGCAGCTTAGGACAGATGGTACGAAACACAGATACGCAGTATTTT.

The CDR3 sequence is CSVEAGDETQYF. CDR3 DNA: TGCAGCGTTGAGGCAGGGGACGAGACCCAGTACTTC. V gene TRBV29-1 combines with J gene TRBJ2-5; D perhaps matches TRBD1 (6 bases). Trimming stripped 3 bases from V and 5 bases from J, with 10 bases between. The germline V gene encodes CDR1 SQVTM and CDR2 ANQGSEA. The CDR3 covers 12 residues.